The rows below give T cell receptor beta chains drawn from one sample of a study of blood T cell repertoires in COVID-19. Some clones are missing from TCRdb's copy, which holds only in-frame ones; the method was immunoSEQ multiplex PCR. The sample lists 95,000 or so clones; roughly 78% were seen once. Sequencing used peripheral blood. The receptors were sampled from an elderly woman with active or convalescent COVID-19. CDR3s include the opening cysteine and the closing phenylalanine or tryptophan. Fields, in order: J gene, D gene, V gene, clone size, CDR3 DNA, CDR3 protein. A D gene is named only where the DNA matches it firmly. Not every row has a clone size; where given, it reads once, few, many or a size class.

TRBJ2-7,TRBD2,TRBV2,once,TGTGCCAGCAGAGGACTAGCGGGAGGACATACAGCCTACGAGCAGTACTTC,CASRGLAGGHTAYEQYF
TRBJ2-3,-,TRBV12-3/TRBV12-4,once,TGTGCCAGCACCCGGTCTGATACGCAGTATTTT,CASTRSDTQYF
TRBJ1-4,TRBD1,TRBV4-3,-,TGCGCCAGCAGCCAAGATCATGTTGGGACAGGGGATGAAAAACTGTTTTTT,CASSQDHVGTGDEKLFF
TRBJ1-1,-,TRBV19,-,TGTGCCAGTAGTATGGGCGGAGGAATCGTAACTGAAGCTTTCTTT,CASSMGGGIVTEAFF
TRBJ2-5,TRBD1,TRBV5-4,-,TGTGCCAGCAGCCGGGGACAGGGGCGCCGGAGGGGGCAAGAGACCCAGTACTTC,CASSRGQGRRRGQETQYF
TRBJ2-7,TRBD2,TRBV5-1,-,TGCGCCCGCGGCCATGGGGGGGGCTCCTACGAGCAGTACTTC,CARGHGGGSYEQYF
TRBJ2-1,-,TRBV20-1,-,TGCAGTGCTCGGAGGATGGGCGAGCAGTTCTTC,CSARRMGEQFF
TRBJ2-7,TRBD2,TRBV7-9,few,TGTGCCAGCAGCTTTGGGACTAGCGGGATGTACGAGCAGTACTTC,CASSFGTSGMYEQYF
TRBJ1-5,-,TRBV30,few,TGTGCCTGGAGTGTACCAGGATTTCAGGCACAGCACAATCAGCCCCAGCATTTT,CAWSVPGFQAQHNQPQHF
TRBJ2-2,-,TRBV19,-,TGTGCCAGTAGAAGGGGGGGCCTACTGGACACCGGGGAGCTGTTTTTT,CASRRGGLLDTGELFF
TRBJ2-2,TRBD2,TRBV2,-,TGTGCCAGCAGTGATCCTCGGCTAGCGGGGACCGGGGAGCTGTTTTTT,CASSDPRLAGTGELFF
TRBJ1-2,-,TRBV10-3,-,TGTGCCATCAAGAGGACAGACTCCAACTATGGCTACACCTTC,CAIKRTDSNYGYTF
TRBJ2-5,TRBD2,TRBV3-1/TRBV3-2,-,TGTGCCAGCAGCCCCTTTGGACTAGCGGGAGGGCTAGAGACCCAGTACTTC,CASSPFGLAGGLETQYF
TRBJ1-1,-,TRBV7-2,-,TGTGCCAGCAGCAACCAGGGCTGGGACACTGAAGCTTTCTTT,CASSNQGWDTEAFF
TRBJ2-1,TRBD2,TRBV5-8,-,TGTGCCAGCAGCGAAACTAGCGGGAGGGCCTTGGGCAATGAGCAGTTCTTC,CASSETSGRALGNEQFF
TRBJ1-6,-,TRBV3-1/TRBV3-2,-,TGTGCCAGCAGCCAAGTCAGGTCACCCCTCCACTTT,CASSQVRSPLHF
TRBJ1-2,-,TRBV6-5,few,TGTGCCAGCAGTCAACAGGGTACCGTCTATGGCTACACCTTC,CASSQQGTVYGYTF
TRBJ2-7,TRBD1,TRBV9,-,TGTGCCAGCAGCCCCAGGACAGGTAACTACGAGCAGTACTTC,CASSPRTGNYEQYF
TRBJ2-7,TRBD1,TRBV25-1,-,TGTGCCAGCAGAGAGACAGGGGGCTACGAGCAGTACTTC,CASRETGGYEQYF
TRBJ2-7,TRBD2,TRBV5-8,-,TGTGCCAGCAGAAAGCTAGCGGGTTCCTACGAGCAGTACTTC,CASRKLAGSYEQYF
TRBJ2-7,-,TRBV6-5,-,TGTGCCAGCAGAGGACTCAACTACGAGCAGTACTTC,CASRGLNYEQYF
TRBJ2-7,-,TRBV7-6,-,TGTGCCAGCAGCTTACTGCGATCAACCGAGCAGTACTTC,CASSLLRSTEQYF
TRBJ1-5,-,TRBV30,once,TGTGCCTGGAGTGACTCCAATCAGCCCCAGCATTTT,CAWSDSNQPQHF
TRBJ2-2,TRBD1,TRBV2,-,TGTGCCACCAAGACAGGGGGTGAAACCGGGGAGCTGTTTTTT,CATKTGGETGELFF
TRBJ1-5,TRBD1,TRBV18,once,TGTGCCAGCTCCCTAGGACAGGGGAACAATCAGCCCCAGCATTTT,CASSLGQGNNQPQHF
TRBJ2-7,TRBD2,TRBV4-3,-,TGCGCCAGCAGCCAAGCCGTGGCGGGAGCCTACGAGCAGTACTTC,CASSQAVAGAYEQYF
TRBJ1-3,TRBD1,TRBV10-2,-,TGCGCCAGCAGTGTAACAGGGGGATTCTCTGGAAACACCATATATTTT,CASSVTGGFSGNTIYF
TRBJ2-1,TRBD1,TRBV2,-,TGTGCCAGCACCGGGACAGGCCGTAGCCTGAATGAGCAGTTCTTC,CASTGTGRSLNEQFF
TRBJ1-1,-,TRBV5-1,-,TGCGCCAGCAGCTTGGGTATAATGAACACTGAAGCTTTCTTT,CASSLGIMNTEAFF
TRBJ2-7,TRBD1,TRBV6-5,-,TGTGCCAGCAGGGACAGGGGCTCCGAGCAGTACTTC,CASRDRGSEQYF
TRBJ1-4,-,TRBV9,-,TGTGCCAGCAGCGTAGATCACAGGGTAGCAACTAATGAAAAACTGTTTTTT,CASSVDHRVATNEKLFF
TRBJ2-3,TRBD1,TRBV7-2,-,TGTGCCAGCAGCTACAGGGGTGGCACAGATACGCAGTATTTT,CASSYRGGTDTQYF
TRBJ1-1,TRBD1,TRBV30,few,TGTGCCTGGAGACCCCAGGGGGGTGAAGCTTTCTTT,CAWRPQGGEAFF
TRBJ1-1,-,TRBV6-5,-,TGTGCCAGCAGCCATAGACAGAACACTGAAGCTTTCTTT,CASSHRQNTEAFF
TRBJ1-1,TRBD1,TRBV11-2,-,TGTGCCAGCAGCTTAGTAAGCCAGGGGGTATCGGGACCTTCGGCTTTCTTT,CASSLVSQGVSGPSAFF
TRBJ2-3,-,TRBV6-2/TRBV6-3,-,TGTGCCAGCAGTTACTTCAGGAGCACAGATACGCAGTATTTT,CASSYFRSTDTQYF
TRBJ2-3,-,TRBV18,-,TGTGCCAGCTCACCAGAGGGGGTAGCAGATACGCAGTATTTT,CASSPEGVADTQYF
TRBJ2-1,-,TRBV4-1,-,TGCGCCAGCAGCCAAGATCTTGAGACCAGAGGCCTCAATGAGCAGTTCTTC,CASSQDLETRGLNEQFF
TRBJ1-1,-,TRBV15,-,TGTGCCACCAAGCCCTGGATTACAGGAGACACTGAAGCTTTCTTT,CATKPWITGDTEAFF
TRBJ1-1,-,TRBV6-2/TRBV6-3,-,TGTGCCAGCAGCCCCAACCTTATAAGCCCTGAAGCTTTCTTT,CASSPNLISPEAFF
TRBJ1-5,-,TRBV30,few,TGTGCCTGGAGCGCGGACAGAGGAAGACAGCCCCAGCATTTT,CAWSADRGRQPQHF
TRBJ1-3,-,TRBV29-1,-,TGCAGCGCAGGTACAGGGCAGTCTGGAAACACCATATATTTT,CSAGTGQSGNTIYF
TRBJ2-7,TRBD1,TRBV6-6,-,TGTGCCAGCAGTTACTCTGGGGACAGGGAGGTCTCGGACTTC,CASSYSGDREVSDF
TRBJ1-1,-,TRBV7-2,-,TGTGCCAGCAGCTTAGAGGCAGGGTACGTGAACACTGAAGCTTTCTTT,CASSLEAGYVNTEAFF
TRBJ1-1,TRBD1,TRBV18,-,TGTGCCAGCTCACCTCTAACAGGGGTGGCCACTGAAGCTTTCTTT,CASSPLTGVATEAFF
TRBJ1-1,-,TRBV5-1,-,TGCGCCAGCAGCTCAGGGGCAGGGGCGAACACTGAAGCTTTCTTT,CASSSGAGANTEAFF
TRBJ2-2,-,TRBV9,-,TGTGCCAGCAGGTACGGGAACACCGGGGAGCTGTTTTTT,CASRYGNTGELFF
TRBJ2-5,-,TRBV3-1/TRBV3-2,-,TGTGCCAGCAGCCAAGTGACAGCAGTGGGGGAGACCCAGTACTTC,CASSQVTAVGETQYF